The 26 T cell receptor beta chains in this list originate from one sample, sequenced in a study of CD8+CD57+ T cells in acquired aplastic anemia. TCR beta VDJ and CDR3 profiles were obtained from a genomic DNA template. Using its own MiXCR run on the reads, TCRdb lists one record per CDR3 protein. The data contain around 160,000 distinct CDR3 sequences, less than 60% of them seen just once; the ten biggest clones take up less than 3%. An expansion of CD8+CD57+ cells by flow cytometry had been shown in patients chosen for sequencing. The sequencing sample was made of sorted CD4+, CD8+, or CD8+CD57+ T cells (not recorded which) from PBMCs. The origin of the receptors is a human donor with aplastic anemia.

The chain uses TRBV24-1 and TRBJ2-7; D gene uncertain. Germline V gives CDR1 KGHDR, CDR2 SFDVKD. There are 12 residues in the CDR3. V lost 3 bases and J 7 bases, leaving 9 bases between the germline ends. CDR3 loop: CATSDPPLEQYF. The CDR3 DNA reads TGTGCCACCAGTGATCCTCCCCTTGAGCAGTACTTC.

This chain links TRBV24-1 with TRBJ2-7; 8 nucleotides match TRBD1. J lost 5 bases, V lost 5 bases, and 7 bases had no gene match. The CDR3 is made up of 14 amino acids. Per the germline V gene, CDR1 is KGHDR and CDR2 is SFDVKD. The CDR3 sequence: CATSAGQDRDEQYF. Here the CDR3 DNA reads TGTGCCACCAGTGCGGGACAGGATCGGGACGAGCAGTACTTC.

CDR3 sequence: CAISDGGSIEKLFF. CDR3 nucleotides: TGTGCCATCAGTGATGGGGGGTCTATTGAAAAACTGTTTTTT. J is TRBJ1-4 and V is TRBV10-3, with D possibly matching TRBD1 (5 bases). V lost 3 bases and J lost 7, with 12 bases in between. The CDR3 totals 14 residues. Germline lookup yields CDR1 ENHRY and CDR2 SYGVKD.

The chain carries TRBV6-2 or TRBV6-3 and TRBJ1-5, with D possibly TRBD1 on 6 matching bases. Germline V gene data show CDR1 as MNHEY and CDR2 as SVGEGT. The V gene lost 5 bases and the J gene lost 1 base, with 9 bases spanning the gap. The CDR3 is 14 amino acids. The CDR3, as DNA: TGTGCCAGCAGTAGGGGGGGGAGCAATCAGCCCCAGCATTTT. Encoded protein: CASSRGGSNQPQHF.

The sample holds a few counts of this clonotype. The chain couples TRBV5-1 to TRBJ1-2, with TRBD1 matching over 7 bases. V shed 2 bases, J shed 0 bases, and the junction held 7 bases outside the gene matches. The CDR3 extends over 16 amino acids. Germline V gives CDR1 SGHRS, CDR2 YFSETQ. CDR3 sequence (DNA): TGCGCCAGCAGCTTATCCGGGACAGAAGCTAACTATGGCTACACCTTC. The encoded protein is CASSLSGTEANYGYTF.

The V gene is TRBV2, the J gene TRBJ2-7; D gene uncertain. This CDR3 region has 12 residues. The germline gives CDR1 SNHLY, CDR2 FYNNEI. V was shortened by 6 bases and J by 5 bases, with 11 bases between the two germline ends. The CDR3 protein is CASSFFRDEQYF. The CDR3 DNA reads TGTGCCAGCAGCTTTTTCCGGGACGAGCAGTACTTC.

Many counts were recorded for this clonotype. The chain carries TRBV7-8 and TRBJ1-4, with a possible D match to TRBD1 (5 bases). Germline loops: CDR1 SGHVS, CDR2 FQNEAQ. The CDR3 has 17 residues. V was shortened by 1 base and J by 4 bases, with 16 bases between the two germline ends. The CDR3 region is CASSLGWGETLNEKLFF. The CDR3 bases are TGTGCCAGCAGCTTAGGTTGGGGGGAAACCCTTAATGAAAAACTGTTTTTT.

This sequence joins TRBV25-1 and TRBJ1-2; a possible D gene is TRBD1 (6 bases). Germline-derived CDR1 and CDR2 are MGHDK and SYGVNS. Trimming pared 1 base from V and 5 bases from J, leaving 14 bases between. The CDR3 is 15 residues long. CDR3 DNA: TGTGCCAGCAGTGAATCGGGGGGGCGTTGGTATGGCTACACCTTC. Its protein is CASSESGGRWYGYTF.

The V call is TRBV10-2, the J call TRBJ1-1, with unresolved D. With 7 bases removed from V and 6 bases from J, the gap between germline ends came to 18 bases. CDR1 and CDR2 from the germline V gene are WSHSY and SAAADI. The CDR3 has 14 amino acids. The CDR3 sequence is CASKTGLGSAEAFF. CDR3 nucleotide sequence: TGCGCCAGCAAAACGGGCCTTGGTTCGGCTGAAGCTTTCTTT.

The sample holds a few counts of this clonotype. The chain couples TRBV5-6 to TRBJ2-7; TRBD2 matches at 7 bases. Per the germline V gene, CDR1 is SGHDT and CDR2 is YYEEEE. With 0 bases clipped from V and 6 bases from J, the junction kept 0 bases outside the gene matches. The CDR3 is 12 amino acids. The CDR3 region has the DNA TGTGCCAGCAGCTTGGAGCGGGGCGAGCAGTACTTC. It codes for CASSLERGEQYF.

Remarks on this clonotype: A much bigger clone sits one base away, suggesting this may be a read error. CDR3 region: CASSRGLAGVLDTQYF. As DNA, the CDR3 is TGTGCCAGCAGCCGCGGACTAGCGGGAGTCCTAGATACGCAGTATTTT. The V and J genes are TRBV7-3 and TRBJ2-3, with 13 positions matching TRBD2. CDR3 length equals 16 residues. Germline CDR1 is SGHTA and CDR2 is FQGTGA. V dropped 5 bases and J dropped 5; count of bases not matched to a gene: 7.

The chain employs TRBV7-3 and TRBJ2-5, with TRBD1 matching over 8 bases. Trimming removed 3 bases from V and 4 bases from J; junction bases left unmatched: 4. This CDR3 is built from 14 residues. Germline V gene sequence: CDR1 SGHTA, CDR2 FQGTGA. The CDR3 reads CASSFTGGGETQYF. The CDR3 coding sequence is TGTGCCAGCAGCTTCACAGGGGGAGGAGAGACCCAGTACTTC.

The rearrangement links TRBV7-2 to TRBJ1-1, with D perhaps matching TRBD1 (6 bases). This CDR3 has 15 residues. In germline, CDR1 is SGHTA, CDR2 FQGNSA. V lost 2 bases and J 4 bases, leaving 14 bases between the germline ends. The CDR3 reads CASSLSQGIGTEAFF. CDR3 DNA sequence: TGTGCCAGCAGCTTAAGTCAGGGGATTGGCACTGAAGCTTTCTTT.

This clonotype was seen only a few times. The gene calls are TRBV18 and TRBJ1-1; 11 nucleotides line up with TRBD1. The CDR3 runs 15 residues. The J segment lost 2 bases and the V segment lost 2 bases, leaving 1 base of the junction unmatched. CDR1 is KGHSH, CDR2 LQKENI, per germline. CDR3 residues: CASSPRTGGNTEAFF. For the CDR3, the DNA is TGTGCCAGCTCACCAAGGACAGGGGGCAACACTGAAGCTTTCTTT.

This clonotype was observed many times. This chain joins TRBV30 and TRBJ1-6; D is uncertain. Trimming removed 1 base from V and 7 bases from J, with 14 bases in between. Germline V lookup: CDR1 GTSNPN, CDR2 SVGIG (reference sequence). This CDR3 spans 15 amino acids. The CDR3 here is CAWSGPGSDNSPLHF. The DNA of the CDR3 is TGTGCCTGGAGTGGGCCCGGTTCGGACAATTCACCCCTCCACTTT.

The chain links TRBV2 to TRBJ2-3, with 7 bases fitting TRBD1. Per germline, CDR1 SNHLY and CDR2 FYNNEI. The J segment lost 0 bases and the V segment lost 6 bases, leaving 6 bases of the junction unmatched. This CDR3 comprises 15 residues. The CDR3 DNA is TGTGCCAGCAGCGCCGGGACAGCGAGCACAGATACGCAGTATTTT. Translated, it gives CASSAGTASTDTQYF. Full variable domain (remainder filled in from reference TRBV2 and TRBJ2-3): EPEVTQTPSHQVTQMGQEVILRCVPISNHLYFYWYRQILGQKVEFLVSFYNNEISEKSEIFDDQFSVERPDGSNFTLKIRSTKLEDSAMYFCASSAGTASTDTQYFGPGTRLTVL.

This clonotype came up once. The chain employs TRBV20-1 and TRBJ2-2; TRBD2 matches at 9 bases. Trimming cost V 1 base and J 5 bases; bases outside gene matches: 8. Per the germline V gene, CDR1 is DFQATT and CDR2 is SNEGSKA (reference sequence). This CDR3 spans 16 amino acids. The CDR3 region is CSARGSSGKGTGELFF. CDR3 nucleotides: TGCAGTGCTAGAGGATCTAGCGGGAAAGGTACCGGGGAGCTGTTTTTT.

This clonotype has a count of ten or more. The genes are TRBV5-1 and TRBJ2-7; possibly TRBD1 or TRBD2 for D (5 bases each). V lost 0 bases to trimming and J lost 2 bases, with 9 bases between them. Germline CDR1 and CDR2: SGHRS and YFSETQ. This CDR3 is 14 amino acids long. The chain's CDR3 is CASSLARGAYEQYF. CDR3 nucleotide sequence: TGCGCCAGCAGCTTGGCTCGGGGCGCCTACGAGCAGTACTTC.

This chain uses TRBV5-1 with TRBJ2-7, with 8 positions matching TRBD2. Trimming at V came to 1 base and at J to 4 bases, leaving 4 bases not matched to a gene. Germline V gene data show CDR1 as SGHRS and CDR2 as YFSETQ. The CDR3 has 14 amino acids. Written as DNA, the CDR3 is TGCGCCAGCAGCTTGCGAGTAGCGGGGTACGAGCAGTACTTC. Amino acids: CASSLRVAGYEQYF.

This chain connects TRBV3-1 to TRBJ1-6, with D possibly being TRBD1 (5 bases). Germline V CDR1 and CDR2: LGHDT, YNNKEL (reference sequence). CDR3 length equals 15 residues. Trimming removed 6 bases from V and 9 bases from J, with 18 bases in between. CDR3 residues: CASRLRDGGFSPLHF. The DNA for the CDR3 is TGTGCCAGCAGACTCCGGGACGGGGGTTTTTCACCCCTCCACTTT. The full variable domain, in which reference TRBV3-1 and TRBJ1-6 provide the parts outside the CDR3, is DTAVSQTPKYLVTQMGNDKSIKCEQNLGHDTMYWYKQDSKKFLKIMFSYNNKELIINETVPNRFSPKSPDKAHLNLHINSLELGDSAVYFCASRLRDGGFSPLHFGNGTRLTVT.

The chain carries TRBV2 and TRBJ2-5; D uncertain. Trimming left V 4 bases short and J 1 base short, with 10 bases between. CDR3 length: 14 residues. Germline CDR1 is SNHLY and CDR2 is FYNNEI. CDR3 nucleotides: TGTGCCAGCAGTGCAAGACACCCCCAAGAGACCCAGTACTTC. Translating gives CASSARHPQETQYF.

The chain is built from TRBV19 and TRBJ1-4; possibly TRBD1 for D (5 bases). Trimming removed 9 bases from V and 3 bases from J, with 17 bases in between. CDR1 and CDR2 (germline): LNHDA, SQIVND (reference sequence). This CDR3 is 15 amino acids long. The CDR3 spells CASKDSLIPNEKLFF. The CDR3, as DNA: TGTGCCAGCAAAGACAGCCTCATTCCTAATGAAAAACTGTTTTTT.

This clonotype has a count of ten or more. The rearrangement links TRBV24-1 to TRBJ2-1; TRBD2 aligns across 11 bases. CDR1 and CDR2 from the germline V gene are KGHDR and SFDVKD. This CDR3 is 15 amino acids long. V dropped 4 bases and J dropped 8; count of bases not matched to a gene: 6. In nucleotides, the CDR3 is TGTGCCACCAGTGAGACTAGCGGGATTATCGATGAGCAGTTCTTC. Its translation is CATSETSGIIDEQFF.

This clonotype occurred a few times. The V call is TRBV6-1, the J call TRBJ2-2; D is tentatively TRBD1 or TRBD2 (5 bases each). This CDR3 is built from 16 residues. Germline V gene data show CDR1 as MNHNS and CDR2 as SASEGT. The V and J ends lost 5 bases and 0 bases respectively, with 13 bases between them. In nucleotides, the CDR3 is TGTGCCAGCAGTCCTTCCGGGACCTCGAACACCGGGGAGCTGTTTTTT. Protein product: CASSPSGTSNTGELFF.

Here the CDR3 reads CASSPRKAGEGFNEQFF. The CDR3 nucleotides read TGTGCCAGCAGTCCCCGGAAAGCGGGGGAGGGGTTCAATGAGCAGTTCTTC. V gene TRBV25-1 combines with J gene TRBJ2-1; 8 bases align to TRBD2. The junction had 15 bases not matched to a gene; V was cut back by 5 bases and J by 6 bases. The CDR3 runs 17 residues. Germline assignment: CDR1 MGHDK and CDR2 SYGVNS.

A few counts support this clonotype. The V and J genes are TRBV7-3 and TRBJ2-1; D gene unclear. Germline V gene data show CDR1 as SGHTA and CDR2 as FQGTGA. The CDR3 covers 12 residues. Trimming pared 1 base from V and 9 bases from J, leaving 7 bases between. DNA for the CDR3: TGTGCCAGCAGCTTAAAGGGCGCTGAGCAGTTCTTC. This sequence encodes CASSLKGAEQFF. Full variable domain (missing parts from reference TRBV7-3 and TRBJ2-1): GAGVSQTPSNKVTEKGKYVELRCDPISGHTALYWYRQSLGQGPEFLIYFQGTGAADDSGLPNDRFFAVRPEGSVSTLKIQRTERGDSAVYLCASSLKGAEQFFGPGTRLTVL.